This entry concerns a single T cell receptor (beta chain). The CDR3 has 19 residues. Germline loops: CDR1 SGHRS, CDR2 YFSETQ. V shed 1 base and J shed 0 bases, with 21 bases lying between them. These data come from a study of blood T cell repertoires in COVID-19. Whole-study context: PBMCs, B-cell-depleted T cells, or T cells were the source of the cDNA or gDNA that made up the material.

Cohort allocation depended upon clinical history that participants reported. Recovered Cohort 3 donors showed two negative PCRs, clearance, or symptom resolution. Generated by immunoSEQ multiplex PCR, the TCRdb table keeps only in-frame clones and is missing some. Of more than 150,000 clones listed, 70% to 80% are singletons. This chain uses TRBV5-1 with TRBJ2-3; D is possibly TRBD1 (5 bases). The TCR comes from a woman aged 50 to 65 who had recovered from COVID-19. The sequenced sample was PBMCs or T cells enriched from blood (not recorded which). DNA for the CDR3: TGCGCCAGCAGCTTGAGTTCGAAGTATACGACAGCTAGCACAGATACGCAGTATTTT. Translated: CASSLSSKYTTASTDTQYF.